The clone carrying this TCR beta chain was seen ten or more times. The antigen remains undetermined. Libraries for TCR beta were made by quantitative 5'-RACE with molecular barcodes. TCRdb used MiXCR to reprocess the 5' RACE reads, holding one entry per CDR3 protein. The sample holds 250,000 or so distinct CDR3 sequences, 18% seen once. These data come from a study of CD8 T cells in ankylosing spondylitis. Study observations and caveats: A motif in TCR beta, a set of roughly eight highly homologous variants, appeared characteristic of ankylosing spondylitis blood.

CDR1 and CDR2 (germline): SEHNR, FQNEAQ (reference sequence). The CDR3 loop spans 15 amino acids. Trimming left V 1 base short and J 1 base short, with 10 bases between. The chain combines TRBV7-9 with TRBJ2-5; no firm D call. This receptor was taken from a male donor with ankylosing spondylitis or in good health (not recorded which). Sequences were obtained from blood, either unsorted or a sorted T cell fraction (not recorded which). This CDR3 reads CASSLGWTPQETQYF. CDR3 coding DNA: TGTGCCAGCAGCTTAGGATGGACCCCCCAAGAGACCCAGTACTTC.